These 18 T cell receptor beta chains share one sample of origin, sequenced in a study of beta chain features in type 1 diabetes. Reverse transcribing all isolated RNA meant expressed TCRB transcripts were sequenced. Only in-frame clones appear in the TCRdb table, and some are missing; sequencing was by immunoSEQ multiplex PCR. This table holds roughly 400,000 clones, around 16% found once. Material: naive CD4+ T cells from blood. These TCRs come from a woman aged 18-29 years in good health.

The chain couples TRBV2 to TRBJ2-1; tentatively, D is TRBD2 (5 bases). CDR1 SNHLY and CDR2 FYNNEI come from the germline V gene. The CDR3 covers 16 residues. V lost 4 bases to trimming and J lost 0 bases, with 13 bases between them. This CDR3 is CASSGEAASSYNEQFF. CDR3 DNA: TGTGCCAGCAGTGGAGAAGCGGCCAGCTCCTACAATGAGCAGTTCTTC.

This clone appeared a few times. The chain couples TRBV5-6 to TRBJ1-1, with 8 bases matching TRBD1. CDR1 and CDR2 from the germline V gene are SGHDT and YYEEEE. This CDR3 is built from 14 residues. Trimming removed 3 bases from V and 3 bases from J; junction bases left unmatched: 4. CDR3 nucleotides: TGTGCCAGCAGCTGGACAGGGAGGGACACTGAAGCTTTCTTT. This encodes CASSWTGRDTEAFF.

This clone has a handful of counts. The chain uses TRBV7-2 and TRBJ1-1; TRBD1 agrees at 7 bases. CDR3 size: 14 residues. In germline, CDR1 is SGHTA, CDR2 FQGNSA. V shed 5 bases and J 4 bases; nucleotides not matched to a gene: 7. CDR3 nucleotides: TGTGCCAGCAGCCTCACGACAGGGATCACTGAAGCTTTCTTT. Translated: CASSLTTGITEAFF.

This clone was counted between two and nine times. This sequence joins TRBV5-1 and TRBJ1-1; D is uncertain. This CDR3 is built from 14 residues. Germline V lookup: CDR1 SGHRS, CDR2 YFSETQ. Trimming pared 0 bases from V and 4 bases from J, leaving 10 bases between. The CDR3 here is CASSLGNRGTEAFF. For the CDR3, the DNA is TGCGCCAGCAGCTTGGGGAACCGGGGCACTGAAGCTTTCTTT.

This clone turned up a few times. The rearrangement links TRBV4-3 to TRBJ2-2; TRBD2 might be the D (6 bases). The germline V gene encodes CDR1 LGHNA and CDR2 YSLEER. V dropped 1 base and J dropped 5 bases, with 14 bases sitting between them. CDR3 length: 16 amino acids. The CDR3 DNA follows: TGCGCCAGCAGCCAAGGGAATGCGGGAATGACCGGGGAGCTGTTTTTT. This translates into CASSQGNAGMTGELFF.

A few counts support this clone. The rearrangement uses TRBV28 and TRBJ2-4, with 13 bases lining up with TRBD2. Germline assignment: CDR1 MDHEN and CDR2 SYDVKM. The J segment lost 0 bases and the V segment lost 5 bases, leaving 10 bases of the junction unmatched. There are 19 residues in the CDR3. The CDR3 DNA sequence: TGTGCCAGCAGTGGACCCGGGACTAGCGGGACTTTAGCCAAAAACATTCAGTACTTC. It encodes CASSGPGTSGTLAKNIQYF.

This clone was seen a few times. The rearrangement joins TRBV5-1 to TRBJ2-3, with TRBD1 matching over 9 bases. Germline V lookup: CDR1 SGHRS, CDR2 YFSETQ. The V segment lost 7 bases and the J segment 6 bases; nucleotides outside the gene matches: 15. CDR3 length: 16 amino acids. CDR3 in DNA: TGCGCCAGCGGGGTCCGGGACAGGGTCGATTGGGATACGCAGTATTTT. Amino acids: CASGVRDRVDWDTQYF.

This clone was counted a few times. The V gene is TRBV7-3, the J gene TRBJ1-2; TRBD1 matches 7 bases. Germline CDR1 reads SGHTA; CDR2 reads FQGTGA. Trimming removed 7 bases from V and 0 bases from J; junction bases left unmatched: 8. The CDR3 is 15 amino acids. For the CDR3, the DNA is TGTGCCAGCATCAGCTGGACAGGAGCTAACTATGGCTACACCTTC. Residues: CASISWTGANYGYTF.

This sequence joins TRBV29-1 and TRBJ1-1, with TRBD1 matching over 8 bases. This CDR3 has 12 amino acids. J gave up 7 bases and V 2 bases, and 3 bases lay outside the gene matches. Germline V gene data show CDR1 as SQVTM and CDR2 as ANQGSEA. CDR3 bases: TGCAGCGTTGAAAGGGACAGGAATGAAGCTTTCTTT. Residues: CSVERDRNEAFF.

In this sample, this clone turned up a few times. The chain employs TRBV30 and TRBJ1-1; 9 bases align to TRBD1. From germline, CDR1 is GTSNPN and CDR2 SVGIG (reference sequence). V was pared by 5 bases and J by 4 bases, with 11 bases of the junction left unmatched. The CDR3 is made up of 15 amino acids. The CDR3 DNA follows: TGTGCCTGGGGGAGGACAGGGGTTGACGGCACTGAAGCTTTCTTT. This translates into CAWGRTGVDGTEAFF.

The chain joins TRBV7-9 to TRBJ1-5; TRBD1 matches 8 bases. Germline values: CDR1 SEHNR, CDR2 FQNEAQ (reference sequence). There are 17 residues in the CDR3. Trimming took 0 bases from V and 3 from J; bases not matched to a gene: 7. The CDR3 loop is CASSLAKTGAHNQPQHF. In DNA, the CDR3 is TGTGCCAGCAGCTTAGCGAAGACAGGGGCCCACAATCAGCCCCAGCATTTT.

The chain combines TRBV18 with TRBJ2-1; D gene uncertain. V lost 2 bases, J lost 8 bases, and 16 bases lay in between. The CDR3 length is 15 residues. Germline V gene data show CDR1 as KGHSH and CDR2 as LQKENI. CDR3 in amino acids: CASSPRPLREDEQFF. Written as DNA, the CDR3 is TGTGCCAGCTCACCAAGGCCTCTCCGCGAGGATGAGCAGTTCTTC.

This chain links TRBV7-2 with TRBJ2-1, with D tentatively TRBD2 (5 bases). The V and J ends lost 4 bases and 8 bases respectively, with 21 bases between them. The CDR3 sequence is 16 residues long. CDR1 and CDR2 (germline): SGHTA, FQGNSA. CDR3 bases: TGTGCCAGCAGCTCCACCTCGATGCTAGCTTGGGATGAGCAGTTCTTC. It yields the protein CASSSTSMLAWDEQFF.

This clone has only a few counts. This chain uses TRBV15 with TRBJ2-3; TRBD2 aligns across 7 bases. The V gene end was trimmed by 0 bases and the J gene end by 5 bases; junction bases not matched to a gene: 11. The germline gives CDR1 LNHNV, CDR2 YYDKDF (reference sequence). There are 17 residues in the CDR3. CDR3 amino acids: CATSRDPGAGRRDTQYF. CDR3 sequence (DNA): TGTGCCACCAGCAGAGATCCGGGAGCGGGGCGAAGAGATACGCAGTATTTT.

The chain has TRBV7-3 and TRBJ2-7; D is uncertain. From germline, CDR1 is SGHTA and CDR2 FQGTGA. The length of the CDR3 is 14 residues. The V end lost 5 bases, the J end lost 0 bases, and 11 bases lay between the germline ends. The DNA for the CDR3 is TGTGCCAGCAGCACTCATCCAACCTCCTACGAGCAGTACTTC. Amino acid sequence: CASSTHPTSYEQYF.

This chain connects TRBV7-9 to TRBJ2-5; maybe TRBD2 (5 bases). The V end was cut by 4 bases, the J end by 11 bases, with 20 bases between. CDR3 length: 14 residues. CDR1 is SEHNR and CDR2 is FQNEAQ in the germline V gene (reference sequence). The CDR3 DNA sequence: TGTGCCAGCAGCTCCCTCGGAAGAATCGGGATTCAGTACTTC. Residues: CASSSLGRIGIQYF. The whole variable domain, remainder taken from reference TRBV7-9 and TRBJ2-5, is DTGVSQNPRHKITKRGQNVTFRCDPISEHNRLYWYRQTLGQGPEFLTYFQNEAQLEKSRLLSDRFSAERPKGSFSTLEIQRTEQGDSAMYLCASSSLGRIGIQYFGPGTRLLVL.

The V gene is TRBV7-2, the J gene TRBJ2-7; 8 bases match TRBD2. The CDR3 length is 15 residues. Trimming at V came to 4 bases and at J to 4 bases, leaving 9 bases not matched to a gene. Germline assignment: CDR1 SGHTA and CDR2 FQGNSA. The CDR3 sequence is CASSSVGSGSYEQYF. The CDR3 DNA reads TGTGCCAGCAGCTCCGTTGGGAGCGGGAGTTACGAGCAGTACTTC.

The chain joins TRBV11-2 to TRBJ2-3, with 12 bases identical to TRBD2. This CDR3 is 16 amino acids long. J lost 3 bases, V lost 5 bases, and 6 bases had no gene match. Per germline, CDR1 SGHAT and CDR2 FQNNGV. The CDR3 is CASSPILAGGTDTQYF. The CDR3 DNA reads TGTGCCAGCAGCCCGATACTAGCGGGAGGTACAGATACGCAGTATTTT.